The 10 T cell receptor beta chains given below trace back to one sample, sequenced in a study of T cell responses to AZD1222 COVID-19 vaccine. Assay: immunoSEQ multiplex PCR; the TCRdb copy retains only in-frame clones and omits some. The data show 100,000 to 150,000 clones, 85% to 90% seen once. The source was peripheral blood, collected 28 days after the second AZD1222 dose. The source of these receptors is an adult who received the AZD1222 COVID-19 vaccine.

The genes are TRBV19 and TRBJ1-3; D ambiguous. Germline CDR1 LNHDA, CDR2 SQIVND (reference sequence). The CDR3 is made up of 14 amino acids. V was cut by 4 bases and J by 7 bases, with 14 bases left in between. The CDR3 DNA is TGTGCCAGTAGTACCTCGCGGGTAGGCAACACCATATATTTT. Its protein product is CASSTSRVGNTIYF.

This clone has a single count. The chain combines TRBV9 with TRBJ1-4, with TRBD1 matching over 8 bases. This CDR3 has 16 amino acids. V shed 0 bases and J 8 bases; nucleotides not matched to a gene: 9. Germline CDR1 reads SGDLS; CDR2 reads YYNGEE. CDR3 in amino acids: CASSVAPGTGQEKLFF. The DNA for the CDR3 is TGTGCCAGCAGCGTAGCTCCAGGGACAGGTCAAGAAAAACTGTTTTTT.

V gene TRBV6-2 or TRBV6-3 combines with J gene TRBJ1-6; 10 bases are a match to TRBD1. Trimming removed 6 bases from V and 8 bases from J; junction bases left unmatched: 10. CDR1 is MNHEY and CDR2 is SVGEGT in the germline V gene. The CDR3 has 16 residues. Written as DNA, the CDR3 is TGTGCCAGCAGCCCCTGGAAGGGACAGGGGTATTCACCCCTCCACTTT. This encodes CASSPWKGQGYSPLHF.

The chain has TRBV7-3 and TRBJ2-1; TRBD1 agrees at 9 bases. The CDR3 covers 17 residues. Germline lookup yields CDR1 SGHTA and CDR2 FQGTGA. V dropped 5 bases and J dropped 3; count of bases not matched to a gene: 11. This CDR3 reads CASSPVDRGAHYNEQFF. In nucleotides, the CDR3 is TGTGCCAGCAGCCCGGTGGACAGGGGAGCTCACTACAATGAGCAGTTCTTC.

The rearrangement links TRBV9 to TRBJ2-2; D call uncertain. V shed 2 bases and J shed 3 bases, with 14 bases lying between them. CDR1 is SGDLS and CDR2 is YYNGEE in the germline V gene. The CDR3 totals 16 residues. Here the CDR3 reads CASSVSGRRDTGELFF. The CDR3 DNA follows: TGTGCCAGCAGCGTGTCAGGCAGGAGAGACACCGGGGAGCTGTTTTTT.

This clone was observed a handful of times. This chain links TRBV28 with TRBJ2-7; D gene uncertain. Trimming shortened V by 7 bases and J by 0 bases, and 13 bases separated the two germline ends. CDR3 length: 14 residues. Per the germline V gene, CDR1 is MDHEN and CDR2 is SYDVKM. The CDR3 reads CASNPREFSYEQYF. Here the CDR3 DNA reads TGTGCCAGCAATCCTAGGGAATTCTCCTACGAGCAGTACTTC. Together with reference TRBV28 and TRBJ2-7, the CDR3 gives the full variable domain: DVKVTQSSRYLVKRTGEKVFLECVQDMDHENMFWYRQDPGLGLRLIYFSYDVKMKEKGDIPEGYSVSREKKERFSLILESASTNQTSMYLCASNPREFSYEQYFGPGTRLTVT.

This chain links TRBV5-1 with TRBJ1-6; 9 bases line up with TRBD1. CDR1 SGHRS and CDR2 YFSETQ come from the germline V gene. Trimming at V came to 3 bases and at J to 7 bases, leaving 2 bases not matched to a gene. This CDR3 contains 14 residues. CDR3 loop: CASSSGQGNSPLHF. The CDR3 nucleotides are TGCGCCAGCAGCTCAGGACAGGGGAATTCACCCCTCCACTTT.

The chain employs TRBV5-1 and TRBJ2-3; D is unclear. Germline lookup yields CDR1 SGHRS and CDR2 YFSETQ. Trimming shortened V by 4 bases and J by 2 bases, and 11 bases separated the two germline ends. This CDR3 has 14 residues. Written as DNA, the CDR3 is TGCGCCAGCAGCGGCCAGAGTGACACAGATACGCAGTATTTT. Its translation: CASSGQSDTDTQYF.

The chain carries TRBV5-1 and TRBJ2-5, with D uncertain. V was shortened by 7 bases and J by 5 bases, with 18 bases between the two germline ends. Germline V CDR1 and CDR2: SGHRS, YFSETQ. This CDR3 comprises 14 residues. The CDR3 DNA follows: TGCGCCAGCTTCTGGCTAGTGGGTAGCGAGACCCAGTACTTC. This encodes CASFWLVGSETQYF.

This chain connects TRBV28 to TRBJ2-4; the D gene is possibly TRBD1 (5 bases). The CDR3 sequence is 14 residues long. V lost 8 bases and J lost 4, with 15 bases in between. CDR1 is MDHEN, CDR2 SYDVKM, per germline. This CDR3 is CASFKGVEKNIQYF. Written as DNA, the CDR3 is TGTGCCAGCTTCAAAGGGGTAGAGAAAAACATTCAGTACTTC.